This TCR beta chain appears in the sequencing data of a study of tumor-infiltrating lymphocytes in primary liver carcinoma. The input was 500 ng total RNA; TCR beta cDNA was made from it with a constant-region primer. Libraries of TCR beta came from three nested multiplex PCR rounds with slightly modified ARM-PCR. Primers for the first two PCR rounds were TRBV1-TRBV30 forward primers and a C-beta reverse primer (10 cycles per round). TCRdb used MiXCR to reprocess the multiplex PCR reads, holding one entry per CDR3 protein. The sample carries around 100,000 distinct CDR3 sequences, around 63% recorded once. Extraction of RNA together with DNA used 20-30 mg of unsorted bulk tissue. Patients showed chronic HBV infection and an absence of prior treatment. J gave up 6 bases and V 4 bases, and 12 bases lay outside the gene matches. This CDR3 has 18 amino acids. Germline V gives CDR1 SGHTA, CDR2 FQGTGA.

The sequenced sample was liver tumor tissue from sampling region 5. Subset specified: tumor region T5, tumor centre. The TCR comes from a woman in her sixties with primary liver carcinoma and hepatitis B virus infection. The chain uses TRBV7-3 and TRBJ2-1; the match to TRBD2 covers 13 bases. CDR3 amino acids: CASSSIAGGLAGINEQFF. CDR3 sequence (DNA): TGTGCCAGCAGCTCAATAGCGGGGGGACTAGCGGGAATCAATGAGCAGTTCTTC.